These 17 T cell receptor beta chains share one sample of origin, sequenced in a study of OX40 agonist ivuxolimab in advanced cancers. Library construction relied on the immunoSEQ multiplex PCR assay. This is the immuneACCESS table as TCRdb keeps it, with only in-frame sequences that have V and J called. A part of the clones is gone; compared with another copy, unresolved V genes explain less than half, and the rest is unexplained. Recorded for this sample are nearly 110,000 clones; 90% of them occurred a single time. The ten largest make up approximately 0.49% of the sample. The sequencing here drew on CD4+ or CD8+ T cells sorted from blood, taken in a trial of the OX40 agonist ivuxolimab. The source of these receptors is an adult with an advanced solid tumor such as melanoma, head and neck, liver or kidney cancer.

This rearrangement joins TRBV6-6 to TRBJ2-3; no clear D gene. Germline lookup yields CDR1 MNHNY and CDR2 SVGAGI (reference sequence). Trimming took 0 bases from V and 2 from J, leaving 3 bases between them. This CDR3 is built from 13 residues. This chain's CDR3 is CASSYSTTDTQYF. The CDR3 DNA reads as TGTGCCAGCAGTTACTCGACCACAGATACGCAGTATTTT.

This rearrangement joins TRBV27 to TRBJ2-7; D remains ambiguous. V was cut by 0 bases and J by 4 bases, with 10 bases left in between. Looked up from germline, CDR1 is MNHEY and CDR2 is SMNVEV (reference sequence). The CDR3 spans 14 residues. Here the CDR3 DNA reads TGTGCCAGCAGTTTATCGACGGGTGGGTACGAGCAGTACTTC. Residues: CASSLSTGGYEQYF.

This chain joins TRBV27 and TRBJ2-2, with a tentative D call TRBD1 (5 bases). Looked up from germline, CDR1 is MNHEY and CDR2 is SMNVEV (reference sequence). This CDR3 comprises 14 residues. V was shortened by 3 bases and J by 5 bases, with 10 bases between the two germline ends. The CDR3, as DNA: TGTGCCAGCAGTTTTTACAGGAAGACCGGGGAGCTGTTTTTT. Amino acid sequence: CASSFYRKTGELFF.

V usage is TRBV4-3 and J usage is TRBJ1-5; D not resolved. The CDR3 sequence is 13 residues long. Germline V gene data show CDR1 as LGHNA and CDR2 as YSLEER. With 0 bases removed from V and 6 bases from J, the gap between germline ends came to 6 bases. CDR3 sequence: CASSQDLGQPQHF. The DNA of the CDR3 is TGCGCCAGCAGCCAAGATCTCGGTCAGCCCCAGCATTTT.

A single count supports this clone. The V call is TRBV5-1, the J call TRBJ2-3, with 8 bases lining up with TRBD2. This CDR3 is 15 amino acids long. CDR1 SGHRS and CDR2 YFSETQ come from the germline V gene. V lost 8 bases, J lost 3 bases, and 11 bases stayed unmatched. The CDR3 region has the DNA TGCGCCAGTCGCCCGGGGGGACTAGAGACAGATACGCAGTATTTT. Protein sequence: CASRPGGLETDTQYF.

For the CDR3, the DNA is TGTGCCAGCAGCCGAGAGCGGGGGGGAGAGACCCAGTACTTC. It encodes CASSRERGGETQYF. The V call is TRBV4-2, the J call TRBJ2-5; 10 bases agree with TRBD2. Germline CDR1 and CDR2: LGHNA and YNFKEQ. Trimming cost V 4 bases and J 4 bases; bases outside gene matches: 3. The CDR3 extends over 14 amino acids.

This clone was detected once. Other nucleotide sequences from this sample produce the same CDR3. DNA of the CDR3: TGTGCCAGCTCACCCGGCGATACGCAGTATTTT. Encoded protein: CASSPGDTQYF. V gene TRBV18 combines with J gene TRBJ2-3, with unresolved D. This CDR3 contains 11 residues. Germline V lookup: CDR1 KGHSH, CDR2 LQKENI. The V end lost 3 bases, the J end lost 6 bases, and 4 bases lay between the germline ends.

The rearrangement uses TRBV28 and TRBJ1-2; D is unresolved. Germline CDR1 MDHEN, CDR2 SYDVKM. The CDR3 totals 14 residues. Trimming stripped 3 bases from V and 6 bases from J, with 14 bases between. Written as DNA, the CDR3 is TGTGCCAGCAGTTTCGAGACCCGCCCCAATGGCTACACCTTC. Translation: CASSFETRPNGYTF.

This chain uses TRBV7-2 with TRBJ2-5; the match to TRBD1 covers 9 bases. Germline CDR1 and CDR2: SGHTA and FQGNSA. Trimming took 5 bases from V and 6 from J; bases not matched to a gene: 10. The CDR3 extends over 15 amino acids. The CDR3: CASSPSRQGGKTQYF. In DNA, the CDR3 is TGTGCCAGCAGCCCCTCCCGACAGGGGGGGAAGACCCAGTACTTC.

V usage is TRBV5-5 and J usage is TRBJ1-4, with 7 bases aligning to TRBD1. The ends lost 2 bases at V and 7 bases at J; junction bases unmatched: 8. CDR1 SGHKS and CDR2 YYEKEE come from the germline V gene (reference sequence). The CDR3 is 15 amino acids. The CDR3 DNA reads TGTGCCAGCAGCTTAGAACAGGGGATAGGTGAAAAACTGTTTTTT. It codes for CASSLEQGIGEKLFF.

The gene calls are TRBV6-5 and TRBJ2-7, with a possible D match to TRBD1 (6 bases). CDR3 length: 11 residues. The V gene lost 9 bases and the J gene lost 10 bases, with 16 bases spanning the gap. CDR1 is MNHEY, CDR2 SVGAGI, per germline. The CDR3 region is CASGAQGHQYF. In DNA, the CDR3 is TGTGCCAGTGGGGCCCAGGGGCATCAGTACTTC.

The chain combines TRBV28 with TRBJ1-6; D is undetermined. This CDR3 region has 14 residues. Germline loops: CDR1 MDHEN, CDR2 SYDVKM. Trimming removed 7 bases from V and 10 bases from J, with 17 bases in between. CDR3 amino acids: CASTRTGSGSPLHF. In DNA, the CDR3 is TGTGCCAGCACAAGGACGGGCTCAGGCTCACCCCTCCACTTT.

J is TRBJ1-1 and V is TRBV5-6; possibly TRBD1 for D (6 bases). V lost 2 bases to trimming and J lost 11 bases, with 13 bases between them. This CDR3 is built from 12 residues. From germline, CDR1 is SGHDT and CDR2 YYEEEE. CDR3 sequence: CASSFGQREAFF. The CDR3 coding sequence is TGTGCCAGCAGCTTCGGACAGAGGGAGGCTTTCTTT.

The chain uses TRBV7-9 and TRBJ2-3; 8 bases fit TRBD2. The J segment lost 5 bases and the V segment lost 1 base, leaving 8 bases of the junction unmatched. The germline CDR1 and CDR2 sequences are SEHNR and FQNEAQ (reference sequence). The CDR3 runs 16 residues. CDR3 protein: CASSLVGGGPEDTQYF. The CDR3 nucleotides read TGTGCCAGCAGCTTAGTTGGCGGGGGGCCTGAAGATACGCAGTATTTT.

This clone was seen once. The chain couples TRBV27 to TRBJ2-1; tentatively, D is TRBD2 (5 bases). The CDR3 length is 14 residues. V was pared by 5 bases and J by 5 bases, with 13 bases between. Germline CDR1 MNHEY, CDR2 SMNVEV (reference sequence). Here the CDR3 DNA reads TGTGCCAGCAGTCACCGGGATCCCGACAATGAGCAGTTCTTC. Amino acids: CASSHRDPDNEQFF.

This chain joins TRBV5-6 and TRBJ1-2; the match to TRBD1 covers 11 bases. The germline CDR1 and CDR2 sequences are SGHDT and YYEEEE. The CDR3 runs to 13 residues. The junction had 1 base not matched to a gene; V was cut back by 4 bases and J by 5 bases. The CDR3 here is CASSRDRGYGYTF. CDR3 sequence (DNA): TGTGCCAGCAGCCGGGACAGGGGGTATGGCTACACCTTC.

The chain has TRBV18 and TRBJ2-7; no clear D gene. V shed 3 bases and J shed 6 bases, with 9 bases lying between them. CDR3 size: 12 residues. The germline V gene has CDR1 KGHSH and CDR2 LQKENI. The CDR3 region has the DNA TGTGCCAGCTCACCCCCGGGTTGCGAGCAGTACTTC. Residues: CASSPPGCEQYF.